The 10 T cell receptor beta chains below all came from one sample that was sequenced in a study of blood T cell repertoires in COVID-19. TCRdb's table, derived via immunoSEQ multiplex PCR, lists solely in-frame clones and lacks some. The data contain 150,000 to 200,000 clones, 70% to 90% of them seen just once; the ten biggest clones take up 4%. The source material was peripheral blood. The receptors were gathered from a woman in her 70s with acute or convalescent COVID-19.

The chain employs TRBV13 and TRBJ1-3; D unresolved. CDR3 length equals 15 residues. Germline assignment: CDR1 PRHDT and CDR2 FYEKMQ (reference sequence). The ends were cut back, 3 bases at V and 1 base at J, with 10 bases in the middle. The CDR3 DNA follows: TGTGCCAGCAGCTTTGACTTCGAGTCTGGAAACACCATATATTTT. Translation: CASSFDFESGNTIYF.

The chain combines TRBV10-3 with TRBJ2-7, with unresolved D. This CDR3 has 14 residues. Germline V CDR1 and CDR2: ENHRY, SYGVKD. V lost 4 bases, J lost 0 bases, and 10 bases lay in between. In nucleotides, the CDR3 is TGTGCCATCAGTGTCAACTCTTACTCCTACGAGCAGTACTTC. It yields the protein CAISVNSYSYEQYF.

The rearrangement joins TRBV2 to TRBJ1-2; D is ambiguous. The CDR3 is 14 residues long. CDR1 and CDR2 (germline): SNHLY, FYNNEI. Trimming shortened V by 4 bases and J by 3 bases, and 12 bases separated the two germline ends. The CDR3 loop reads CASSGFDEDYGYTF. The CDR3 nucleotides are TGTGCCAGCAGTGGGTTCGACGAGGACTATGGCTACACCTTC.

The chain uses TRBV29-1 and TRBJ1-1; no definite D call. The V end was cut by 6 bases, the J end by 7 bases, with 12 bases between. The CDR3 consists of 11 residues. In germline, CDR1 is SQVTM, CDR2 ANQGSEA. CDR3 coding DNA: TGCAGCGTCTTACCGGGAAATGAAGCTTTCTTT. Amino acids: CSVLPGNEAFF.

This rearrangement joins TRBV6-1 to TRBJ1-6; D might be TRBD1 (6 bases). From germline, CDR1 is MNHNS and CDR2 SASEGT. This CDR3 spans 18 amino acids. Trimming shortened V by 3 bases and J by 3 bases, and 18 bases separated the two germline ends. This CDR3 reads CASSDRTGRSLYNSPLHF. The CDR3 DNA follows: TGTGCCAGCAGTGATAGAACAGGGAGATCGCTCTATAATTCACCCCTCCACTTT.

Here the CDR3 DNA reads TGCGCCAGCAGTCAATCTGGGGCCAGGGCTGGGGCCAACGTCCTGACTTTC. Encoded protein: CASSQSGARAGANVLTF. The chain uses TRBV23-1 and TRBJ2-6; possibly TRBD1 for D (5 bases). TRBV23-1 is classed as an ORF, of uncertain function. V gave up 0 bases and J gave up 2 bases, with 11 bases separating them. The CDR3 sequence is 17 residues long.

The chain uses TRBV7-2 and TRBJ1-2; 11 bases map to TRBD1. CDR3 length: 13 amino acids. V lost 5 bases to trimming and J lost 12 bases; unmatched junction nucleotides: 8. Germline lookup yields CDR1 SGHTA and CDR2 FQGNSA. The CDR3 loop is CASSQGQGDRDTF. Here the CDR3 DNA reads TGTGCCAGCAGCCAGGGACAGGGGGATAGGGACACCTTC.

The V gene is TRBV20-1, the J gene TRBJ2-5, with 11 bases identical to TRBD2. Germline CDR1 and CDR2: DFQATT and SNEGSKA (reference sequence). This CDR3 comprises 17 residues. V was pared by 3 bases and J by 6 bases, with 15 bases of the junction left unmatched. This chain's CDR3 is CSASYLGTSGLYQTQYF. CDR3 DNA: TGCAGTGCTAGTTACCTCGGGACTAGCGGTTTATATCAGACCCAGTACTTC.

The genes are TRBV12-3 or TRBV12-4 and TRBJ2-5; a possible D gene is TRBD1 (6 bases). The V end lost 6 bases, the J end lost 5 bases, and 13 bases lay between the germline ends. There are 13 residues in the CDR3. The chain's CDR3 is CASRGQGLETQYF. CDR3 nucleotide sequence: TGTGCCAGCAGGGGTCAGGGGTTGGAGACCCAGTACTTC.

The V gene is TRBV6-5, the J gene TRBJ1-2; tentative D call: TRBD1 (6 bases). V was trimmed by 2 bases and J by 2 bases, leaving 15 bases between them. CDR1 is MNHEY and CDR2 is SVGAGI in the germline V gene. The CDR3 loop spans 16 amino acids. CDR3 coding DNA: TGTGCCAGCAGTTACGGCTCTTGGACAGCAAACTATGGCTACACCTTC. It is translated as CASSYGSWTANYGYTF.